These T cell receptor beta chains were read from a single sample in a study of shared clonotypes between healthy human individuals. Sequencing was performed with immunoSEQ multiplex PCR; in TCRdb, only in-frame clones are kept and a portion is missing. The repertoire holds roughly 1 million clones, around 74% seen once, with less than 1.5% in the top ten. The sample comprised memory CD4+ T cells sorted from blood. All receptors come from a man aged 18 to 30 in good health. CDR3s include the opening cysteine and the closing phenylalanine or tryptophan. The D gene is left open where the match is weak. A row's size may be missing; if present it is once, few, many or a size class.

TRBV5-5	TRBD1	TRBJ1-5	once	TGTGCCAGCAGCGGGACAGGGGGGGATCAGCCCCAGCATTTT	CASSGTGGDQPQHF
TRBV5-1	TRBD1	TRBJ2-3	.	TGCGCCAGCAGCTTACAGGGGGCCCCCGAAAATACGCAGTATTTT	CASSLQGAPENTQYF
TRBV18	.	TRBJ1-1	.	TGTGCCAGCTCACCGATTTTCGGGGAAGAAGCTTTCTTT	CASSPIFGEEAFF
TRBV28	TRBD1	TRBJ2-1	.	TGTGCCAGCAGAGGGGGGGGACAGGGCCACAATGAGCAGTTCTTC	CASRGGGQGHNEQFF
TRBV28	TRBD2	TRBJ2-3	.	TGTGCCAGCAGGGGCGGGGGGGTCACAGATACGCAGTATTTT	CASRGGGVTDTQYF
TRBV28	.	TRBJ1-6	few	TGTGCCAGCAGTTTGGTGTCGGGTGGAAATTCACCCCTCCACTTT	CASSLVSGGNSPLHF
TRBV4-3	.	TRBJ2-2	.	TGCGCCAGCAGCCAAGTCCGGGACGATTTATGGAACACCGGGGAGCTGTTTTTT	CASSQVRDDLWNTGELFF
TRBV13	.	TRBJ1-2	.	TGTGCCAGCAGCTTAGAGCAGGCAGGGGAAAGGCGTGGCTACACCTTC	CASSLEQAGERRGYTF
TRBV6-1	.	TRBJ2-3	.	TGTGCCAGCCAGAGAGCCTCCCCAGATACGCAGTATTTT	CASQRASPDTQYF
TRBV9	TRBD1	TRBJ2-7	once	TGTGCCAGCAGCGTAGAGGAGTGGGGGACAGCACAGTACTTC	CASSVEEWGTAQYF
TRBV19	TRBD1	TRBJ2-7	.	TGTGCCAGTAGCAGGGGGCAGGACTCCTACGAGCAGTACTTC	CASSRGQDSYEQYF
TRBV25-1	.	TRBJ2-5	few	TGTGCCAGCAGTGGAGCCCTGTGGGGGGAAGAGACCCAGTACTTC	CASSGALWGEETQYF
TRBV19	TRBD1	TRBJ1-4	.	TGTGCCAGTACCGTAGACAGGGGGCATGAAAAACTGTTTTTT	CASTVDRGHEKLFF
TRBV5-4	TRBD1	TRBJ1-2	.	TGTGCCAGCAGCTTGGCCAGGACAGGCTATTATGGCTACACCTTC	CASSLARTGYYGYTF
TRBV2	.	TRBJ1-6	many	TGTGCCAGCAGTGAAGGCAGGGGAGGCGGCTCACCCCTCCACTTT	CASSEGRGGGSPLHF
TRBV7-9	.	TRBJ2-7	.	TGTGCCAGCAGCTTATTCGGAAGGGAGCAGTACTTC	CASSLFGREQYF
TRBV18	.	TRBJ1-3	.	TGTGCCAGCCTACCCCGGAGTGGGGACACTGGAAACACCATATATTTT	CASLPRSGDTGNTIYF
TRBV9	.	TRBJ1-2	.	TGTGCCAGCAGCCTCGCGACAGGACCAGGGGGCTACACCTTC	CASSLATGPGGYTF
TRBV10-3	TRBD2	TRBJ2-3	few	TGTGCCGTAACGACTAGCGGGGGGTCAGATACGCAGTATTTT	CAVTTSGGSDTQYF
TRBV13	TRBD1	TRBJ1-2	.	TGTGCCAGCACAGACTCACAGGGGTCCTATGGCTACACCTTC	CASTDSQGSYGYTF
TRBV30	.	TRBJ1-5	.	TGTGCCTGGGCCTCAAGTAGCAATCAGCCCCAGCATTTT	CAWASSSNQPQHF
TRBV6-5	.	TRBJ2-7	.	TGTGCCAGCAGCCGGCAGGGGCTCTACGAGCAGTACTTC	CASSRQGLYEQYF
TRBV5-1	TRBD1	TRBJ2-5	.	TGCGCCAGCAGCTTGGGGACAGGGGGCCGAGAGACCCAGTACTTC	CASSLGTGGRETQYF
TRBV10-3	TRBD2	TRBJ2-2	.	TGTGCCATCAGTGAGTCTTGGGGGGGAAGGAACACCGGGGAGCTGTTTTTT	CAISESWGGRNTGELFF
TRBV6-5	TRBD1	TRBJ1-2	once	TGTGCCAGCAGCTCTCAGGGGGCACGGGGCTACACCTTC	CASSSQGARGYTF
TRBV5-6	.	TRBJ2-5	once	TGTGCCAGCAGCTTAATAGAGACCCAGTACTTC	CASSLIETQYF
TRBV2	.	TRBJ1-6	.	TGTGCCAGCAGTTTCCGAGTCTCGGACGGGAATTCACCCCTCCACTTT	CASSFRVSDGNSPLHF
TRBV18	.	TRBJ2-1	once	TGTGCCAGCTCACCGCAGGGCGTGGGTGAGCAGTTCTTC	CASSPQGVGEQFF
TRBV27	.	TRBJ2-4	many	TGTGCCAGCAGTCCCCTCATGTTGCGAGCGGATCAAAACATTCAGTACTTC	CASSPLMLRADQNIQYF
TRBV18	.	TRBJ2-5	many	TGTGCCAGCTCAGACTCCGAAGAGACCCAGTACTTC	CASSDSEETQYF
TRBV6-1	.	TRBJ2-2	.	TGTGCCAGCAGTGATAACAGGAGATCCGGGGAGCTGTTTTTT	CASSDNRRSGELFF
TRBV28	.	TRBJ1-1	.	TGTGCCAGCAGTTTCGCCAGGCCTGAAGCTTTCTTT	CASSFARPEAFF
TRBV15	.	TRBJ1-4	.	TGTGCCACCAGCAGAGAGGGGGAACGAAAACTGTTTTTT	CATSREGERKLFF
TRBV29-1	TRBD2	TRBJ2-7	.	TGCAGCGTTCGCGCGGGCGTGGCGGGAGGGTACGAGCAGTACTTC	CSVRAGVAGGYEQYF
TRBV28	.	TRBJ1-1	.	TGTGCCAGCAGGAGGGTGGAAAACACTGAAGCTTTCTTT	CASRRVENTEAFF
TRBV6-6	.	TRBJ2-6	.	TGTGCCAGCGGGGGTCCCGGGGCCAACGTCCTGACTTTC	CASGGPGANVLTF
TRBV28	.	TRBJ2-7	.	TGTGCCAGCAGCTCACCCCAGGTCTACGAGCAGTACTTC	CASSSPQVYEQYF
TRBV11-3	.	TRBJ2-3	.	TGTGCCAGGGCGACCCCAGGGGGGGGGTCAGATACGCAGTATTTT	CARATPGGGSDTQYF
TRBV5-8	TRBD1	TRBJ1-5	.	TGTGCCAGCAGCAGCCGGGACAGAGGGGGCAATCAGCCCCAGCATTTT	CASSSRDRGGNQPQHF
TRBV5-6	.	TRBJ1-2	.	TGTGCCAGCAGCTTAGGGACACGGGGCTATGGCTACACCTTC	CASSLGTRGYGYTF